The 24 T cell receptor beta chains in this list originate from one sample, sequenced in a study of shared clonotypes between healthy human individuals. This table comes from immunoSEQ multiplex PCR, and its TCRdb copy is limited to in-frame clones, with some not included. Of around 750,000 clones listed, 74% are singletons. What was sequenced was memory CD4+ T cells sorted from blood. Subset here: CD45RA-negative fraction. Receptor source: a woman in her twenties or thirties in good health.

The chain recombines TRBV28 with TRBJ1-4; 10 nucleotides line up with TRBD1. This CDR3 has 16 amino acids. J lost 8 bases, V lost 2 bases, and 8 bases had no gene match. Per the germline V gene, CDR1 is MDHEN and CDR2 is SYDVKM. The CDR3 sequence is CASSLRQGARWEKLFF. The CDR3 bases are TGTGCCAGCAGTTTAAGACAGGGGGCGCGTTGGGAAAAACTGTTTTTT.

V is TRBV4-1 and J is TRBJ2-5; TRBD2 might be the D (5 bases). The end of the DNA fits TRBJ2-7 better, so the J call may be wrong. The CDR3 spans 18 residues. Germline CDR1 MGHRA, CDR2 YSYEKL. This chain's CDR3 is CASSQDPLFSARSGEQYF. The DNA of the CDR3 is TGCGCCAGCAGCCAGGACCCACTTTTTAGCGCACGGTCCGGCGAGCAGTACTTC.

The genes are TRBV10-3 and TRBJ1-2; D is perhaps TRBD1 (6 bases). Germline V gene data show CDR1 as ENHRY and CDR2 as SYGVKD. The CDR3 totals 14 residues. V shed 2 bases and J shed 4 bases, with 11 bases lying between them. The CDR3 bases are TGTGCCATCAGTGAGAACCAGGGGATCTATGGCTACACCTTC. Translating gives CAISENQGIYGYTF.

V is TRBV25-1 and J is TRBJ2-1; 12 bases fit TRBD2. With V trimmed by 3 bases and J by 0 bases, 3 bases remained unmatched. The CDR3 covers 17 residues. Germline CDR1 reads MGHDK; CDR2 reads SYGVNS. CDR3 coding DNA: TGTGCCAGCAGTGAGGGGACTAGCGGGTACTCCTACAATGAGCAGTTCTTC. Translated, it gives CASSEGTSGYSYNEQFF.

V gene TRBV7-3 combines with J gene TRBJ1-5; D is unresolved. The CDR3 spans 13 residues. Trimming cost V 5 bases and J 5 bases, with 10 bases left between them. Germline V gives CDR1 SGHTA, CDR2 FQGTGA. The CDR3 region has the DNA TGTGCCAGCAGCCCCGCCCCCGATCAGCCCCAGCATTTT. Translated: CASSPAPDQPQHF.

The genes are TRBV4-2 and TRBJ2-7, with 7 bases lining up with TRBD2. Germline V gene lookup returns CDR1 LGHNA and CDR2 YNFKEQ. V was clipped by 0 bases and J by 3 bases; unmatched bases: 2. The CDR3 runs 14 residues. CDR3 DNA: TGTGCCAGCAGCCAAGATCTAGCGGACTACGAGCAGTACTTC. Protein product: CASSQDLADYEQYF.

The J gene is TRBJ2-1, the V gene TRBV6-5; the match to TRBD2 covers 8 bases. The CDR3 totals 15 residues. Per germline, CDR1 MNHEY and CDR2 SVGAGI. V lost 6 bases and J lost 6; bases outside the gene matches: 10. The CDR3 DNA follows: TGTGCCAGCAGCCTGACTAGCGACCCCTCCAATGAGCAGTTCTTC. As protein: CASSLTSDPSNEQFF.

V usage is TRBV29-1 and J usage is TRBJ2-5; D is unclear. The CDR3 contains 12 residues. Trimming removed 5 bases from V and 1 base from J, with 8 bases in between. Germline V gene sequence: CDR1 SQVTM, CDR2 ANQGSEA. This CDR3 is CSVNEAQETQYF. The CDR3 DNA reads TGCAGCGTTAATGAGGCCCAAGAGACCCAGTACTTC.

This clone was recorded once. This sequence joins TRBV19 and TRBJ2-7, with 9 bases identical to TRBD1. The CDR3 extends over 15 amino acids. CDR1 and CDR2 from the germline V gene are LNHDA and SQIVND (reference sequence). The trim removed 3 bases at V and 3 bases at J, leaving 6 bases unmatched. The CDR3 DNA sequence: TGTGCCAGTAGTATCCTACGGGACAGGGTCTACGAGCAGTACTTC. Translated, it gives CASSILRDRVYEQYF.

This clone was recorded a few times. Here the CDR3 reads CASSPPSKNYGYTF. The CDR3 DNA is TGTGCCAGCAGCCCGCCGTCGAAGAACTATGGCTACACCTTC. The rearrangement uses TRBV5-6 and TRBJ1-2; no reliable D call. The CDR3 loop spans 14 amino acids. CDR1 is SGHDT and CDR2 is YYEEEE in the germline V gene. With 4 bases removed from V and 2 bases from J, the gap between germline ends came to 12 bases.

V gene TRBV11-3 combines with J gene TRBJ1-1; D is ambiguous. Germline V CDR1 and CDR2: SGHNT, YENEEA. CDR3 length equals 13 residues. V dropped 5 bases and J dropped 2 bases, with 9 bases sitting between them. Here the CDR3 reads CASSAGSNTEAFF. The CDR3 nucleotides read TGTGCCAGCAGCGCAGGCTCAAACACTGAAGCTTTCTTT.

The CDR3 loop reads CASSQGLAGSYEQFF. The CDR3 DNA reads as TGTGCCAGCAGCCAAGGACTAGCGGGTAGCTATGAGCAGTTCTTC. The chain uses TRBV14 and TRBJ2-1, with 10 bases identical to TRBD2. Looked up from germline, CDR1 is SGHDN and CDR2 is FVKESK. The CDR3 has 15 amino acids. The ends lost 1 base at V and 8 bases at J; junction bases unmatched: 5.

This sequence joins TRBV5-1 and TRBJ2-3, with 11 bases matching TRBD2. V trimming: 4 bases; J trimming: 4 bases; junction bases outside the gene matches: 5. CDR3 length equals 15 residues. Germline values: CDR1 SGHRS, CDR2 YFSETQ. CDR3 nucleotides: TGCGCCAGCAGCACCGTAGCGGGAGGGCCAGATACGCAGTATTTT. It encodes CASSTVAGGPDTQYF.

The DNA for the CDR3 is TGTGCCAGCAGTGAAGACTACAACTCCTACAATGAGCAGTTCTTC. Translation gives CASSEDYNSYNEQFF. The rearrangement joins TRBV6-1 to TRBJ2-1; D gene unclear. The CDR3 is made up of 15 amino acids. V was pared by 1 base and J by 0 bases, with 7 bases between. Per germline, CDR1 MNHNS and CDR2 SASEGT.

The chain has TRBV5-1 and TRBJ1-3; no clear D gene. Germline V lookup: CDR1 SGHRS, CDR2 YFSETQ. The CDR3 sequence is 16 residues long. V lost 5 bases and J 0 bases, leaving 15 bases between the germline ends. As DNA, the CDR3 is TGCGCCAGCAGGACGGACCCTCCAGACTCTGGAAACACCATATATTTT. Its translation: CASRTDPPDSGNTIYF.

V gene TRBV28 combines with J gene TRBJ1-2; TRBD1 is a possible D gene (5 bases). Germline V gene sequence: CDR1 MDHEN, CDR2 SYDVKM. The CDR3 loop spans 14 amino acids. The V gene lost 5 bases and the J gene lost 3 bases, with 13 bases spanning the gap. The CDR3 coding sequence is TGTGCCAGCAGTCTTACGGACAAGTACTATGGCTACACCTTC. Amino acid sequence: CASSLTDKYYGYTF.

The CDR3 DNA sequence: TGTGCCAGCAGCTCCCTAAGAGGGAACTCTGGAAACACCATATATTTT. Its protein product is CASSSLRGNSGNTIYF. J is TRBJ1-3 and V is TRBV21-1. TRBV21-1 is deemed a pseudogene. The CDR3 is 16 residues long.

The V call is TRBV19, the J call TRBJ1-4; tentative D call: TRBD1 (5 bases). Deletions cut 4 bases from V and 7 bases from J, with 16 bases between. Germline CDR1 reads LNHDA; CDR2 reads SQIVND (reference sequence). This CDR3 has 15 amino acids. The CDR3 DNA reads TGTGCCAGTAGTAAGGCCCCGGGAGGGGTTGAAAAACTGTTTTTT. Translated, it gives CASSKAPGGVEKLFF.

This chain connects TRBV2 to TRBJ2-7, with 8 bases lining up with TRBD2. The CDR3 is 15 amino acids. CDR1 SNHLY and CDR2 FYNNEI come from the germline V gene. Unmatched junction bases numbered 10, after V lost 6 bases and J lost 3 bases. The CDR3 region has the DNA TGTGCCAGCAGCAAACTAGCGGCAATCCTCTACGAGCAGTACTTC. The encoded protein is CASSKLAAILYEQYF.

Many counts were recorded for this clone. The gene calls are TRBV7-4 and TRBJ1-4, with a possible D match to TRBD1 (5 bases). The V and J ends lost 2 bases and 0 bases respectively, with 13 bases between them. In germline, CDR1 is SGHVT, CDR2 SQSDAQ. The CDR3 runs 17 residues. This CDR3 is CASSLHRTSATNEKLFF. CDR3 nucleotides: TGTGCCAGCAGCTTACACAGGACGTCTGCAACTAATGAAAAACTGTTTTTT.

The chain links TRBV5-1 to TRBJ2-2; D is undetermined. Looked up from germline, CDR1 is SGHRS and CDR2 is YFSETQ. V gave up 4 bases and J gave up 1 base, with 11 bases separating them. This CDR3 spans 15 amino acids. CDR3 in DNA: TGCGCCAGCAGCAAAAGGACCTTGAACACCGGGGAGCTGTTTTTT. Protein sequence: CASSKRTLNTGELFF.

This clone came up once. The sample has other DNA sequences that encode this CDR3 too. V and J are TRBV27 and TRBJ2-7, with a tentative D call TRBD1 (5 bases). The germline V gene has CDR1 MNHEY and CDR2 SMNVEV (reference sequence). This CDR3 has 15 amino acids. V lost 5 bases and J 3 bases, leaving 17 bases between the germline ends. The CDR3 protein is CASSRTITGIYEQYF. Written as DNA, the CDR3 is TGTGCCAGCAGTAGGACAATTACGGGTATCTACGAGCAGTACTTC.

This clone showed up many times. This CDR3 is also generated by other DNA sequences in the sample. The chain combines TRBV10-1 with TRBJ1-1; D unclear. The CDR3 consists of 13 residues. V was pared by 5 bases and J by 3 bases, with 10 bases between. Germline V lookup: CDR1 WNHNN, CDR2 SYGVQD (reference sequence). In DNA, the CDR3 is TGCGCCAGCAGTAGAAACCGGGACACTGAAGCTTTCTTT. Translated: CASSRNRDTEAFF.

This chain joins TRBV6-5 and TRBJ2-5; 8 bases line up with TRBD1. Trimming at V came to 7 bases and at J to 1 base, leaving 5 bases not matched to a gene. The CDR3 is 14 amino acids. In germline, CDR1 is MNHEY, CDR2 SVGAGI. This CDR3 reads CASMGTGGQETQYF. The DNA for the CDR3 is TGTGCCAGCATGGGGACAGGAGGCCAAGAGACCCAGTACTTC.